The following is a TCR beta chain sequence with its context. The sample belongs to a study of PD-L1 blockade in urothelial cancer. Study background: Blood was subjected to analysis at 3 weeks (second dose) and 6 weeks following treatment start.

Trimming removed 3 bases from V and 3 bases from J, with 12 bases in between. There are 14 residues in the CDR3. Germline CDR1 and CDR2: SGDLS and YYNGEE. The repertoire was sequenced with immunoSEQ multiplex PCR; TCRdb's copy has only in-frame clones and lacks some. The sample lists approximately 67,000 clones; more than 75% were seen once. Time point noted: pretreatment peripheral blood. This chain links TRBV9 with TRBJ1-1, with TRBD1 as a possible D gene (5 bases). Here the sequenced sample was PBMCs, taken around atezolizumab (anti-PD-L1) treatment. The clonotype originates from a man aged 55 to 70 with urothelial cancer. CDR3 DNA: TGTGCCAGCAGCGCCCCAGGGATTTACACTGAAGCTTTCTTT. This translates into CASSAPGIYTEAFF.